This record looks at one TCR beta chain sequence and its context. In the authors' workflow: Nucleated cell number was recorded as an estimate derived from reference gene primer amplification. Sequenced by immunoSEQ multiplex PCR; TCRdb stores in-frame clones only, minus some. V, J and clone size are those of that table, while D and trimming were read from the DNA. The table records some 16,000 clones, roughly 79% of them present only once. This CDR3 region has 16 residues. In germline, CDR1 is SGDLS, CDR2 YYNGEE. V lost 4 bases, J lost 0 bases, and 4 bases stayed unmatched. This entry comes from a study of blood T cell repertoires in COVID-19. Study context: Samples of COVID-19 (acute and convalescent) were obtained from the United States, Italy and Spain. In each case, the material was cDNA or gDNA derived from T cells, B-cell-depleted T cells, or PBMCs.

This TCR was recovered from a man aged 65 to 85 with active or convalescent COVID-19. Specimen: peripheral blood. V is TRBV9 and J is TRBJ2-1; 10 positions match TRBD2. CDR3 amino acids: CASSPRTSGSYNEQFF. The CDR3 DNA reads TGTGCCAGCAGCCCCCGGACTAGCGGCTCCTACAATGAGCAGTTCTTC.